The TCR beta chain under discussion was sequenced for a study of graft-versus-host responses after intestinal transplantation. Study in general: All of the recipients had induction that used anti-thymocyte globulin, then tacrolimus and steroids for approximately 3 years. General study points: Early HvG declines after transplant were associated with peak circulating GvH clone levels. GvH clones were identified in recipient marrow, with some first appearing in ileum or blood.

Investigators treated the graft tissue so that it released intraepithelial and lamina propria lymphocytes. Profiled with immunoSEQ multiplex PCR; TCRdb holds only in-frame clones, not every one. Counted here are about 3,300 clones, 74% occurring once; the ten biggest clones make up about 9.4%. To note about this clone: Its antigen is undetermined.

The CDR3 contains 15 residues. Germline loops: CDR1 SSHAT, CDR2 FNYEAQ (reference sequence). The germline V and J ends were trimmed by 5 bases and 0 bases, with 8 bases remaining between them. This sequence originates from a human patient who received an intestinal transplant, so some T cells may come from the graft donor. The chain has TRBV7-7 and TRBJ1-6; weak D call: TRBD1 (5 bases). The sample in question was ileum tissue, obtained approximately 5 and 7 days after intestinal transplantation. CDR3 nucleotide sequence: TGTGCCAGCAGCCGGGGGACCTCCTATAATTCACCCCTCCACTTT. It codes for CASSRGTSYNSPLHF.